Included here is one T cell receptor (beta chain) sequence, with context. Its antigen is undetermined. The germline CDR1 and CDR2 sequences are MNHEY and SVGAGI. Germline trimming cut 7 bases from V and 1 base from J; bases unmatched to any gene: 7. The CDR3 has 14 amino acids. The data belong to a study of T cell therapy after organ transplantation. The wider study: T cells were expanded about 2 weeks with 30 CMV class I/II epitopes. Regarding the study as a whole: Confounding by concurrent antirejection or antiviral medications was not assessed.

TCRdb's copy holds only in-frame clones and misses some; the assay was immunoSEQ multiplex PCR. The sample has 2,000 to 2,500 clones, 60% to 85% seen once; the top ten hold roughly 29%. The V call is TRBV6-5, the J call TRBJ2-7; 7 bases align to TRBD2. The origin of this receptor is a human patient who had received a solid organ transplant and had CMV disease. Specimen: CD8+ T cells from blood, collected before autologous CMV-specific T cell therapy. In DNA form, the CDR3 reads TGTGCCAGCACGGGGCCGCGGGGGTCCTACGAGCAGTACGTC. The encoded protein is CASTGPRGSYEQYV.